The T cell receptor beta chain described here comes from a study of identical twins. This CDR3 comprises 14 residues. V dropped 4 bases and J dropped 10 bases, with 14 bases sitting between them. In germline, CDR1 is LGHDT, CDR2 YNNKEL (reference sequence). One entry per CDR3 protein results from TCRdb running MiXCR on the 5' RACE reads. The data show 430,000 or so distinct CDR3 sequences, around 24% seen once. The data also belong to a second study, concerning T cells expressing NK-cell markers.

This clonotype was obtained from a young woman in good health. Sequencing used CD4+ T cells sorted from blood. The chain combines TRBV3-1 with TRBJ1-6; D call uncertain. CDR3 in amino acids: CASSPGGGSSPLHF. Here the CDR3 DNA reads TGTGCCAGCAGCCCCGGAGGAGGGAGCTCACCCCTCCACTTT.